This T cell receptor (beta chain) originates from a study of T-cell reconstitution after alpha-beta-depleted transplantation in children. The library targeted TCRbeta and was prepared with unique molecular identifiers. TCRdb recomputed calls from the PCR reads with MiXCR, one row per CDR3 protein. The table has 640,000 or so distinct CDR3 sequences, roughly 15% seen once. Germline CDR1 SGHVS, CDR2 FQNEAQ. This CDR3 contains 16 residues. With 4 bases removed from V and 6 bases from J, the gap between germline ends came to 16 bases. The sample holds many counts of this clonotype. The receptor's source is a human donor who donated a stem cell graft to a child with acute myeloid leukemia. This sequence joins TRBV7-8 and TRBJ1-6; D ambiguous. Sample: PBMCs from the stem cell graft donor, taken from the stem cell graft. As DNA, the CDR3 is TGTGCCAGCAGCTCGGCTTCCATCGGGAGTAATTCACCCCTCCACTTT. This codes for CASSSASIGSNSPLHF. The complete variable domain, with remaining parts taken from reference TRBV7-8 and TRBJ1-6, reads GAGVSQSPRYKVAKRGQDVALRCDPISGHVSLFWYQQALGQGPEFLTYFQNEAQLDKSGLPSDRFFAERPEGSVSTLKIQRTQQEDSAVYLCASSSASIGSNSPLHFGNGTRLTVT.